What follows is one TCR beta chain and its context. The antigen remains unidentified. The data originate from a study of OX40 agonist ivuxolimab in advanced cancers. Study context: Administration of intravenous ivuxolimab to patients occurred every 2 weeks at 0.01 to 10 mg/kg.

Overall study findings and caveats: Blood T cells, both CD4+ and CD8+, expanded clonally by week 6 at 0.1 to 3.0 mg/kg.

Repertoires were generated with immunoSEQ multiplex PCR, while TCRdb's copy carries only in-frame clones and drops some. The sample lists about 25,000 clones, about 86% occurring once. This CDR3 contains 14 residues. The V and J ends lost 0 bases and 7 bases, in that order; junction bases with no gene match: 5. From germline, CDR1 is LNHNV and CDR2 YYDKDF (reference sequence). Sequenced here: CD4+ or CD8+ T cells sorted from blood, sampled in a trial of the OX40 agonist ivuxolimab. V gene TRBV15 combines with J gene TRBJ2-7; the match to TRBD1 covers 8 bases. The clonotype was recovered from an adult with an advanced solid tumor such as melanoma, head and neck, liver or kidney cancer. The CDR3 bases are TGTGCCACCAGCAGAGAAGAGACAGGGGATGAGCAGTACTTC. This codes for CATSREETGDEQYF.